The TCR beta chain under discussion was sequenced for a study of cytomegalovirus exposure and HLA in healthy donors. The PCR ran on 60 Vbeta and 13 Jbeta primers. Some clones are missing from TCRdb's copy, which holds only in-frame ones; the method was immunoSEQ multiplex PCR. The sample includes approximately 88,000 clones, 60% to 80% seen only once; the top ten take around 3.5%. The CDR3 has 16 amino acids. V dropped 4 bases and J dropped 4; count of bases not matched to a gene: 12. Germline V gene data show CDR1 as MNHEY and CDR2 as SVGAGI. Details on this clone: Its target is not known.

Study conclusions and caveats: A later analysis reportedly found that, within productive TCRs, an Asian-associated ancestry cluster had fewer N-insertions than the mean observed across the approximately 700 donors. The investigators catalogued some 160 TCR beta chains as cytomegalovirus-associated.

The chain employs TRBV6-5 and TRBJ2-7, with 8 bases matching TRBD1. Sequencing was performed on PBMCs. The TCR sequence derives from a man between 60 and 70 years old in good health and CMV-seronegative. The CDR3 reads CASSSYNPGGGYEQYF. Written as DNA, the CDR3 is TGTGCCAGCAGTTCCTACAACCCAGGGGGCGGGTACGAGCAGTACTTC.